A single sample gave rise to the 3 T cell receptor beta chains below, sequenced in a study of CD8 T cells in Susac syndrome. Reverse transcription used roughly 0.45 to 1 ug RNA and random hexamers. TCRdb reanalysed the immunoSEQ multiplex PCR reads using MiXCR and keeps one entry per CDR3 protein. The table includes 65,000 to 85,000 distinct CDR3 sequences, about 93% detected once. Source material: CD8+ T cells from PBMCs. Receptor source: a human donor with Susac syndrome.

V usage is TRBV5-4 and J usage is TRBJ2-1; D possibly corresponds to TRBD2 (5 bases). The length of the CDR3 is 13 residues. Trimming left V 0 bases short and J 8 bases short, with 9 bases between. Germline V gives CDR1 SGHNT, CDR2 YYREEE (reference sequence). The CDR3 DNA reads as TGTGCCAGCAGCTTGGGGGAAGCGGATGAGCAGTTCTTC. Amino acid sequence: CASSLGEADEQFF.

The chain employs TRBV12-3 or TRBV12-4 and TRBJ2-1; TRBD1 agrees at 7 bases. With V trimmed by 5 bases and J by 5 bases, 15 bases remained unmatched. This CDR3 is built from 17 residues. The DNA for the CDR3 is TGTGCCAGCAGTCTACCTCGGGACAGTGCTATGCACAATGAGCAGTTCTTC. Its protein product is CASSLPRDSAMHNEQFF.

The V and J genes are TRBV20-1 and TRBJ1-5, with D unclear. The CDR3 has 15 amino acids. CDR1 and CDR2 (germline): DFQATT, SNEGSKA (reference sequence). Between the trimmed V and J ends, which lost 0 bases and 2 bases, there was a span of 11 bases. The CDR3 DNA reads TGCAGTGCTAGAGATCCATCGCGGGGCAATCAGCCCCAGCATTTT. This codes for CSARDPSRGNQPQHF.